The source of this T cell receptor (beta chain) is a study of Ad26.COV2.S vaccination and SARS-CoV-2 variants. Study-wide background: Donor joined the COV1001 Ad26.COV2.S trial arm. Overall study findings and caveats: Similar non-spike TCR breadth was seen in vaccine and placebo recipients.

Of note for this clone: Antigen: not known.

Profiled with immunoSEQ multiplex PCR; TCRdb holds only in-frame clones, not every one. The table lists about 470,000 clones, roughly 87% of them singletons. Treatment: over 15 received Ad26.COV2.S at low or high dose, single or two shots; about 5 received placebo; per-sample allocation not given. The samples date from day 63 after the first vaccine or placebo injection. This CDR3 region has 15 residues. The junction had 8 bases not matched to a gene; V was cut back by 7 bases and J by 4 bases. The germline V gene encodes CDR1 MRHNA and CDR2 SNTAGT. The specimen comprised peripheral blood, sampled in a trial of Ad26.COV2.S vaccine versus placebo. This clonotype originated in a person aged 18-60 years who received the Ad26.COV2.S COVID-19 vaccine or a placebo. The V and J genes are TRBV6-4 and TRBJ2-3; 10 bases are a match to TRBD1. This CDR3 reads CASTKTGGPPDTQYF. In DNA, the CDR3 is TGTGCCAGCACTAAGACAGGGGGCCCTCCAGATACGCAGTATTTT.